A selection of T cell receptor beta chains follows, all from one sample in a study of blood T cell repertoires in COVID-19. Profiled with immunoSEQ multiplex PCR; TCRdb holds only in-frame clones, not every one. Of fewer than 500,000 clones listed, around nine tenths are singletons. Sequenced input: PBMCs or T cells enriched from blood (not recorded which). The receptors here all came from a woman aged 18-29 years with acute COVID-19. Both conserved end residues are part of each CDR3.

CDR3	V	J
CSASRGTGSTEAFF	TRBV20-1	TRBJ1-1
CASSPQRGLDTQYF	TRBV19	TRBJ2-3
CASSSGLAEQFF	TRBV12-3/TRBV12-4	TRBJ2-1
CASRRQGAGYEKLFF	TRBV2	TRBJ1-4
CASSIGQVGVKLFF	TRBV19	TRBJ1-4
CASSLGLRGRGSYEQYF	TRBV7-6	TRBJ2-7
CASSPQLLNEQFF	TRBV11-2	TRBJ2-1
CASTSKRYSFSYEQYF	TRBV7-8	TRBJ2-7
CASSVGLAGGIYNEQFF	TRBV9	TRBJ2-1
CASSPNLGGYANEQYF	TRBV11-2	TRBJ2-7
CASTPLAGGPSYNEQFF	TRBV13	TRBJ2-1
CSVTHNTEAFF	TRBV29-1	TRBJ1-1
CASSQEGQGPGNTIYF	TRBV4-1	TRBJ1-3
CASSIRGTNTQYF	TRBV19	TRBJ2-3
CASSRDGSGNQPQHF	TRBV3-1/TRBV3-2	TRBJ1-5
CASKGMSDTQYF	TRBV6-5	TRBJ2-3